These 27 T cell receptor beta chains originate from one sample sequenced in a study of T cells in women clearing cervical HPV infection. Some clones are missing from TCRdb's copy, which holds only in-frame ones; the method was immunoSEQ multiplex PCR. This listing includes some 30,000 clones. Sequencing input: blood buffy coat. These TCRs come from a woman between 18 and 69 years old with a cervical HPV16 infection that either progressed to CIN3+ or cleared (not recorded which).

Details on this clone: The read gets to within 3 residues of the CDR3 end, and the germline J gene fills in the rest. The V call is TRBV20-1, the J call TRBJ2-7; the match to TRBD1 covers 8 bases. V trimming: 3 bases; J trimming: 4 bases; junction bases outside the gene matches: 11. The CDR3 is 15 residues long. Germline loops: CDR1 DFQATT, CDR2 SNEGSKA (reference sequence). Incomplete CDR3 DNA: TGCAGTGCTAGCAAATTCGGGGACAGGTGGTACGAG. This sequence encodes CSASKFGDRWYE. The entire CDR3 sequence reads CSASKFGDRWYEQYF.

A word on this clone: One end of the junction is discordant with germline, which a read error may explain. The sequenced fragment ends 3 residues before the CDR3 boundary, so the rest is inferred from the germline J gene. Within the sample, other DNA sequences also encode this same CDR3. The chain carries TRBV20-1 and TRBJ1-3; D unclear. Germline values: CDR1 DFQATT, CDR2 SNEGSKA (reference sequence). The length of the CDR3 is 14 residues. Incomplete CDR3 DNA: TGCAGTGCTAGAGTATCCGGGGTAGGAAACACA. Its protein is CSARVSGVGNT. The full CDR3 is CSARVSGVGNTIYF.

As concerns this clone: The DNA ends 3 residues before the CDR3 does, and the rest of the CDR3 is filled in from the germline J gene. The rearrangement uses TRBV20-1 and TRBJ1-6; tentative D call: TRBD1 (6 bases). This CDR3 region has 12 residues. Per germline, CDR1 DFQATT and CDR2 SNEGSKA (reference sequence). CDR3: CSARGGPRALHF. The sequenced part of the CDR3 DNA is TGCAGTGCTCGCGGGGGCCCCAGGGCC.

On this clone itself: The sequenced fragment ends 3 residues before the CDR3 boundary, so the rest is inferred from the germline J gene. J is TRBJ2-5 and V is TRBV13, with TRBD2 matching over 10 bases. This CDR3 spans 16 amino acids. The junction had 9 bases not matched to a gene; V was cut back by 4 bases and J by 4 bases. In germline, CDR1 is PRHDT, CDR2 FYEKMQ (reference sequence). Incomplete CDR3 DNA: TGTGCCAGCAGCTCCCAGCGGGGGGGCCTCGTAGAGACC. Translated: CASSSQRGGLVET. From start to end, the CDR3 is CASSSQRGGLVETQYF.

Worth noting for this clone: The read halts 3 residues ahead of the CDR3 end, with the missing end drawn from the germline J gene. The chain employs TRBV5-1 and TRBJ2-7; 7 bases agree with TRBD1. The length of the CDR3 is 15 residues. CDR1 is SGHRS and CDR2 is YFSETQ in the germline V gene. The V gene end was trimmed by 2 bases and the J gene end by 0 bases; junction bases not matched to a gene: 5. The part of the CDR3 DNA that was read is TGCGCCAGCAGCTTACTCACAGGGGTCTCCTACGAG. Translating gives CASSLLTGVSYE. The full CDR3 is CASSLLTGVSYEQYF. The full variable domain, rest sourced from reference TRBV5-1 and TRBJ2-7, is KAGVTQTPRYLIKTRGQQVTLSCSPISGHRSVSWYQQTPGQGLQFLFEYFSETQRNKGNFPGRFSGRQFSNSRSEMNVSTLELGDSALYLCASSLLTGVSYEQYFGPGTRLTVT.

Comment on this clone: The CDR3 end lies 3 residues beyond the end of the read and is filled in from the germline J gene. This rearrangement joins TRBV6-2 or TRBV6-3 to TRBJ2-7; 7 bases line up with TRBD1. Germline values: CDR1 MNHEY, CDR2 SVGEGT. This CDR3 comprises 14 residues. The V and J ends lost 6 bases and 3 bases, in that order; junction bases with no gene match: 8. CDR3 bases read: TGTGCCAGCAGGCCTGTTCGGACAGGCTACGAG. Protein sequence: CASRPVRTGYE. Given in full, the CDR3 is CASRPVRTGYEQYF.

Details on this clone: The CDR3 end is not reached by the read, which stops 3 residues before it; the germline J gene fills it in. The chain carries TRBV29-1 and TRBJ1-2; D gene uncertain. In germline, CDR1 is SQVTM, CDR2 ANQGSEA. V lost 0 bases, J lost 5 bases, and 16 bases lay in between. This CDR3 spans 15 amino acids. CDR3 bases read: TGCAGCGTTGAAGATATGACACGAAGGCCATATGGC. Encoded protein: CSVEDMTRRPYG. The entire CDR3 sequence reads CSVEDMTRRPYGYTF. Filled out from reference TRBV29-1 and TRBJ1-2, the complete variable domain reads SAVISQKPSRDICQRGTSLTIQCQVDSQVTMMFWYRQQPGQSLTLIATANQGSEATYESGFVIDKFPISRPNLTFSTLTVSNMSPEDSSIYLCSVEDMTRRPYGYTFGSGTRLTVV.

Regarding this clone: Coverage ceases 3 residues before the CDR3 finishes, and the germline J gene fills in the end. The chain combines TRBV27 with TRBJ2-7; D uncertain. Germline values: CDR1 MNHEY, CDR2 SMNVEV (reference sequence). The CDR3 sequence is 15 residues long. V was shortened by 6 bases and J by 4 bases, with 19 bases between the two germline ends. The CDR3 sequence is CASSLQESTIYEQYF. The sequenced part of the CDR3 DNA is TGTGCCAGCAGCCTGCAGGAGAGCACAATTTACGAG.

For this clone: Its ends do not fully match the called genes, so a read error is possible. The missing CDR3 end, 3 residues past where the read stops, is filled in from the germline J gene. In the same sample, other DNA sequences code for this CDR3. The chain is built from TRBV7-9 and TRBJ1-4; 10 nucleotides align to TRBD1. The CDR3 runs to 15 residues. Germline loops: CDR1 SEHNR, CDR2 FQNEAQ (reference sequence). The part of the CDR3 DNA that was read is TGTGCCAGTAGCTTTTCGACAGGGGGCGGTGAGAAA. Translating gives CASSFSTGGGEK. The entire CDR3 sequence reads CASSFSTGGGEKLFF.

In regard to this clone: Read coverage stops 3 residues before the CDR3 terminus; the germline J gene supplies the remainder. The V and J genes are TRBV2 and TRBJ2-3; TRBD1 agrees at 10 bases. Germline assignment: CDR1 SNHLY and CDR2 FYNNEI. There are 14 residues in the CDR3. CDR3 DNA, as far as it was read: TGTGCCAGCAGTAGGGACAGGGGCAAGGACACG. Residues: CASSRDRGKDT. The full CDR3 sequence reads CASSRDRGKDTQYF.

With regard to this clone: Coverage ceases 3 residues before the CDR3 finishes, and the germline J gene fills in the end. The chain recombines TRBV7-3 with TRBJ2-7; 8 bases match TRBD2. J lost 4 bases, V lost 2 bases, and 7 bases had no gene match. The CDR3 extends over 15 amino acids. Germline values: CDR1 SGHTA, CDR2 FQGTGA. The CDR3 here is CASSLAGGGRYEQYF. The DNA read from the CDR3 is TGTGCCAGCAGCTTAGCCGGGGGGGGGAGGTACGAG.

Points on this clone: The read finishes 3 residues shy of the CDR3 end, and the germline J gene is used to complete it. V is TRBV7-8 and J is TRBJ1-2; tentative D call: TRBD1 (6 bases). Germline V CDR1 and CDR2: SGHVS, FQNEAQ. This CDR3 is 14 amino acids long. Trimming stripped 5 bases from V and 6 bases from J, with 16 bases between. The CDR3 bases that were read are TGTGCCAGCAGCAATAACAGGGAAACAGATGGC. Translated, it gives CASSNNRETDG. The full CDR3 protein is CASSNNRETDGYTF.

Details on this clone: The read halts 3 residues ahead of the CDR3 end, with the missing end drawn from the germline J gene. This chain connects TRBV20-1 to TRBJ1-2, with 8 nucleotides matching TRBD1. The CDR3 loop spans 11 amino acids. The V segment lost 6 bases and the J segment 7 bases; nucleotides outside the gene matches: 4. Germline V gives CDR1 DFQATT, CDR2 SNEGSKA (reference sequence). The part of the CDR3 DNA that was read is TGCAGTGCCCCAGGGGGCGGTGGC. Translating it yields CSAPGGGG. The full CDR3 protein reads CSAPGGGGYTF.

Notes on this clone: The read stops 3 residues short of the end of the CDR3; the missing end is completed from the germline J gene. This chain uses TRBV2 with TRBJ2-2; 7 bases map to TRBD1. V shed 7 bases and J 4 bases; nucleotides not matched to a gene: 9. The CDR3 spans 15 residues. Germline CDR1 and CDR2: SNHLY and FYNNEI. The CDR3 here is CASTRGGGTTGELFF. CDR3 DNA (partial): TGTGCCAGCACTAGAGGGGGCGGCACCACCGGGGAG. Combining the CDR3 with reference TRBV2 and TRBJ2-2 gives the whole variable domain EPEVTQTPSHQVTQMGQEVILRCVPISNHLYFYWYRQILGQKVEFLVSFYNNEISEKSEIFDDQFSVERPDGSNFTLKIRSTKLEDSAMYFCASTRGGGTTGELFFGEGSRLTVL.

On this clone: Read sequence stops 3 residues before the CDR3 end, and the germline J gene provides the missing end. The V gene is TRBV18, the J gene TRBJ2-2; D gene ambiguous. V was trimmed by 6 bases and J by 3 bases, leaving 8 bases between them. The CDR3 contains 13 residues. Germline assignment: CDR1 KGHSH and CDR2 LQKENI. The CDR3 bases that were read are TGTGCCAGCTCTTATGACTACACCGGGGAG. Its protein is CASSYDYTGE. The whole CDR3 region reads CASSYDYTGELFF.

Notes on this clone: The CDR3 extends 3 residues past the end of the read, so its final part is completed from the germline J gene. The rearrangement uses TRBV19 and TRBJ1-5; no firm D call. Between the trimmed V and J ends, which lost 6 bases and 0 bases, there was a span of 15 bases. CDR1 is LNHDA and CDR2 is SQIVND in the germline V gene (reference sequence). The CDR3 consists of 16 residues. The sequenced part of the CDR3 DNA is TGTGCCAGTAGCCCAGGAGTGGGTCGTAGCAATCAGCCC. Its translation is CASSPGVGRSNQP. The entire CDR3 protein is CASSPGVGRSNQPQHF.

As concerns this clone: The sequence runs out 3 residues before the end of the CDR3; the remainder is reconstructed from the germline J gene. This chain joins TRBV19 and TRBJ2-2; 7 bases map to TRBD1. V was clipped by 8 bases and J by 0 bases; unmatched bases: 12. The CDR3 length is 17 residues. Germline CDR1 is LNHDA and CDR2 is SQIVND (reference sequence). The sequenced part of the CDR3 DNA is TGTGCCAGTCGGATAAATAAGGGACAGACGAACACCGGGGAG. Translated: CASRINKGQTNTGE. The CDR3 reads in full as CASRINKGQTNTGELFF. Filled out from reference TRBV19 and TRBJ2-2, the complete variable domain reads DGGITQSPKYLFRKEGQNVTLSCEQNLNHDAMYWYRQDPGQGLRLIYYSQIVNDFQKGDIAEGYSVSREKKESFPLTVTSAQKNPTAFYLCASRINKGQTNTGELFFGEGSRLTVL.

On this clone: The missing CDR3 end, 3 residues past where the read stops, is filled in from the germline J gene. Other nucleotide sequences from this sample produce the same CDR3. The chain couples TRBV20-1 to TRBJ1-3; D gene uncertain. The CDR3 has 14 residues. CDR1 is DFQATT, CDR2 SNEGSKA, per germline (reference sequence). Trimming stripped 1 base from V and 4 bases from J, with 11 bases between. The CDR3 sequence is CSARVSGVGNTIYF. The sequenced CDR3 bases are TGCAGTGCTAGAGTATCCGGGGTAGGAAACACC.

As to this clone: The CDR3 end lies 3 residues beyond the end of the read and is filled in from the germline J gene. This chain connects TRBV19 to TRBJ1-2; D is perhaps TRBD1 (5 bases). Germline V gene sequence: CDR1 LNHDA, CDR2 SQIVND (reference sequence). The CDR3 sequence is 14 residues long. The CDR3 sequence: CATRPGGGYNDYTF. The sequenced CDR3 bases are TGTGCCACTAGACCCGGCGGGGGATACAATGAC.

The CDR3 spells CSARKQGLTGELFF. The sequenced CDR3 bases are TGCAGTGCTAGGAAACAGGGGCTTACCGGGGAG. This rearrangement joins TRBV20-1 to TRBJ2-2; 7 positions agree with TRBD1. The read is 3 residues too short to cover the CDR3 end, so that end is filled in from the germline J gene. This CDR3 has 14 residues. The trim removed 3 bases at V and 5 bases at J, leaving 6 bases unmatched. The germline V gene has CDR1 DFQATT and CDR2 SNEGSKA (reference sequence).

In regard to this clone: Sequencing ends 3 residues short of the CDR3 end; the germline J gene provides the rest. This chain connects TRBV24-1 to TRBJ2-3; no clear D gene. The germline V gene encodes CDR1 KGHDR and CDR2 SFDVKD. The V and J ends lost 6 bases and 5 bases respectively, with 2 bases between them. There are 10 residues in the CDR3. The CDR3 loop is CATSRDTQYF. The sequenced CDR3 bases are TGTGCCACCAGTCGAGATACG.

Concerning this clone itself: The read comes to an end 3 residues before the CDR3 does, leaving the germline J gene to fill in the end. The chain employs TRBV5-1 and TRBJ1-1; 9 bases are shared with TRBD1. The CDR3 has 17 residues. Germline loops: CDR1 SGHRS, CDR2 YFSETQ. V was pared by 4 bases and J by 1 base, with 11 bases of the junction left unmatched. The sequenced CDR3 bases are TGCGCCAGCAGCGCCGTCCCGGGACAGGGTTGGAACACTGAA. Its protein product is CASSAVPGQGWNTE. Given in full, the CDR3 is CASSAVPGQGWNTEAFF. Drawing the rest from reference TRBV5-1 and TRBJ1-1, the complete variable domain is KAGVTQTPRYLIKTRGQQVTLSCSPISGHRSVSWYQQTPGQGLQFLFEYFSETQRNKGNFPGRFSGRQFSNSRSEMNVSTLELGDSALYLCASSAVPGQGWNTEAFFGQGTRLTVV.

The CDR3 region is CAISESTGSYTEAFF. Incomplete CDR3 DNA: TGTGCCATCAGTGAGTCGACAGGCTCCTACACTGAA. The chain joins TRBV10-3 to TRBJ1-1; TRBD1 might be the D (6 bases). The read stops 3 residues short of the end of the CDR3; the missing end is completed from the germline J gene. This CDR3 contains 15 residues. V dropped 0 bases and J dropped 3 bases, with 11 bases sitting between them. CDR1 and CDR2 from the germline V gene are ENHRY and SYGVKD.

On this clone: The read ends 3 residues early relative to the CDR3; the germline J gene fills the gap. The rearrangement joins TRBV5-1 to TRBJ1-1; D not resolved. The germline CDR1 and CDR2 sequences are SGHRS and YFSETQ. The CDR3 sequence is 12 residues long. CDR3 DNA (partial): TGCGCCAGCAGCCCGACCGGTATCGGG. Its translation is CASSPTGIG. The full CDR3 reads CASSPTGIGAFF.

The covered CDR3 bases are TGTGCCAGCAGCTTGGATAGGGACAGGGGAAACTATGGT. It codes for CASSLDRDRGNYG. The CDR3 reads in full as CASSLDRDRGNYGQYF. The rearrangement joins TRBV5-4 to TRBJ2-4; 10 bases agree with TRBD1. The read ends 3 residues early relative to the CDR3; the germline J gene fills the gap. This CDR3 has 16 amino acids. CDR1 and CDR2 from the germline V gene are SGHNT and YYREEE (reference sequence).

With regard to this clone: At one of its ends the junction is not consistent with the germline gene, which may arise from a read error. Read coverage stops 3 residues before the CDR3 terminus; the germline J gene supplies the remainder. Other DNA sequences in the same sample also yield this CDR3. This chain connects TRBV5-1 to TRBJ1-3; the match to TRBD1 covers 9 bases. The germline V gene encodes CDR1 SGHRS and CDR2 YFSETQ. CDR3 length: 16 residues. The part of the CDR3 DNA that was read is TGCGCCAGCAGCTTGGATACAGGGGGCTCTGGAAACACA. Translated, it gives CASSLDTGGSGNT. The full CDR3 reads CASSLDTGGSGNTIYF.

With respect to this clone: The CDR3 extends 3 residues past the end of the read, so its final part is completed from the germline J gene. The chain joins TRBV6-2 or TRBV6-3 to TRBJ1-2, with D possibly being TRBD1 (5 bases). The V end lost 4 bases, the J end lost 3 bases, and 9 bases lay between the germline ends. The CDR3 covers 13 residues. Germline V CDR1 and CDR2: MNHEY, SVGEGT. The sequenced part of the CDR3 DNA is TGTGCCAGCAGTTCTACAGGTTACTATGGC. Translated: CASSSTGYYG. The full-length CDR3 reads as CASSSTGYYGYTF.